The sequence of this T cell receptor beta chain was determined in a study of a mutant IDH1 vaccine in newly diagnosed glioma. Across the whole study: Either 4-6 weeks after radiotherapy alone or alongside temozolomide, vaccination was begun.

The length of the CDR3 is 16 residues. V lost 1 base, J lost 6 bases, and 11 bases stayed unmatched. Germline V CDR1 and CDR2: LGHNA, YSLEER. On this clone itself: The antigen remains unidentified.

The study's findings and limits: Changes in the top peripheral T cell clonotypes seemingly had no bearing on pseudoprogression.

Time point denoted: week 47, end of study. The investigators gave 300 ug of mutant IDH1 20-mer peptide in each vaccine dose, together with topical imiquimod. Patients were given eight vaccinations, scheduled in weeks 1, 3, 5, 7, 11, 15, 19 and 23. Each astrocytoma in the donors was new, WHO grade 3 or 4, IDH1-mutant and ATRX-lost. Sequencing was performed with immunoSEQ multiplex PCR; in TCRdb, only in-frame clones are kept and a portion is missing. The table shows more than 30,000 clones, with about four fifths occurring only once. The rearrangement uses TRBV4-3 and TRBJ1-2; 7 bases align to TRBD1. Material: PBMCs, obtained from a glioma patient whose treatment included an IDH1 peptide vaccine. The source is a man aged 30-40 years with glioma. Here the CDR3 reads CASSQGNAGGTHGYTF. In DNA, the CDR3 is TGCGCCAGCAGCCAAGGAAATGCAGGGGGTACTCATGGCTACACCTTC.